These 22 T cell receptor beta chains were all obtained from the same sample, sequenced in a study of blood T cell repertoires in COVID-19 (dated by TCRdb to 2020 to 2022). Library prep was done by the immunoSEQ multiplex PCR assay. TCRdb re-hosts the immuneACCESS table, in-frame sequences only. Its copies lack some clones; in the studies checked, an unresolved V gene accounts for under half of them, and the cause for the rest is not known. This sample holds fewer than 65,000 clones; 85% were observed only once. Around 19% of the sample rests with the top ten. Material for sequencing was peripheral blood. These receptors were taken from a human donor in a cohort sampled during active COVID-19.

The chain recombines TRBV7-8 with TRBJ2-2, with D perhaps matching TRBD2 (5 bases). This CDR3 has 14 amino acids. V shed 1 base and J shed 6 bases, with 9 bases lying between them. Germline lookup yields CDR1 SGHVS and CDR2 FQNEAQ. CDR3 bases: TGTGCCAGCAGCTTAGGCACCGGGGCCGGGGAGCTGTTTTTT. It encodes CASSLGTGAGELFF.

The rearrangement joins TRBV9 to TRBJ2-2; D is possibly TRBD1 (7 bases). Trimming pared 3 bases from V and 4 bases from J, leaving 19 bases between. The length of the CDR3 is 17 residues. CDR1 is SGDLS and CDR2 is YYNGEE in the germline V gene. CDR3 in DNA: TGTGCCAGCAGCGAGAGAGGAGGGGGCGCGGGCACCGGGGAGCTGTTTTTT. It codes for CASSERGGGAGTGELFF.

This rearrangement joins TRBV4-1 to TRBJ2-2; 11 bases are shared with TRBD2. The CDR3 sequence is 16 residues long. The germline V gene has CDR1 MGHRA and CDR2 YSYEKL. V lost 4 bases, J lost 4 bases, and 5 bases stayed unmatched. The CDR3 here is CASSPRLAGLTGELFF. CDR3 bases: TGCGCCAGCAGCCCCCGACTAGCGGGGCTCACCGGGGAGCTGTTTTTT.

The V call is TRBV2, the J call TRBJ1-5; D remains ambiguous. Between the trimmed V and J ends, which lost 8 bases and 0 bases, there was a span of 11 bases. Germline V gives CDR1 SNHLY, CDR2 FYNNEI. CDR3 size: 14 residues. The CDR3 sequence: CASQGGYSNQPQHF. In DNA, the CDR3 is TGTGCCAGCCAAGGCGGGTATAGCAATCAGCCCCAGCATTTT.

The chain uses TRBV7-6 and TRBJ2-7, with 8 bases lining up with TRBD1. CDR1 and CDR2 from the germline V gene are SGHVS and FNYEAQ. V shed 1 base, J shed 1 base, and the junction held 3 bases outside the gene matches. This CDR3 has 15 residues. Here the CDR3 reads CASSLGWTGSYEQYF. For the CDR3, the DNA is TGTGCCAGCAGCTTAGGATGGACAGGGTCCTACGAGCAGTACTTC.

Only one count was recorded for this clone. This chain connects TRBV11-2 to TRBJ2-3, with 8 bases identical to TRBD2. CDR3 length equals 14 residues. Germline loops: CDR1 SGHAT, CDR2 FQNNGV. The V and J ends lost 5 bases and 4 bases, in that order; junction bases with no gene match: 5. CDR3 coding DNA: TGTGCCAGCAGCCCGGGACTAGAAGCAGATACGCAGTATTTT. This gives the protein CASSPGLEADTQYF. The whole variable domain, remainder taken from reference TRBV11-2 and TRBJ2-3, is EAGVAQSPRYKIIEKRQSVAFWCNPISGHATLYWYQQILGQGPKLLIQFQNNGVVDDSQLPKDRFSAERLKGVDSTLKIQPAKLEDSAVYLCASSPGLEADTQYFGPGTRLTVL.

This chain connects TRBV9 to TRBJ1-3; unclear D gene. CDR3 size: 16 residues. Trimming pared 0 bases from V and 7 bases from J, leaving 17 bases between. Germline V gives CDR1 SGDLS, CDR2 YYNGEE. The CDR3 nucleotides read TGTGCCAGCAGCGTAGGAGGAGTCTCCCCCTGGAACACCATATATTTT. This sequence encodes CASSVGGVSPWNTIYF.

As DNA, the CDR3 is TGTGCCAGCAGCAGGGGCAATCCCACAGATACGCAGTATTTT. Amino acids: CASSRGNPTDTQYF. The chain is built from TRBV3-1 (or the pseudogene TRBV3-2) and TRBJ2-3; TRBD1 is a possible D gene (5 bases). Trimming stripped 5 bases from V and 2 bases from J, with 11 bases between. The CDR3 is made up of 14 amino acids. The germline V gene encodes CDR1 LGHDT and CDR2 YNNKEL (reference sequence).

The table lists this clone with a few counts. This rearrangement joins TRBV11-2 to TRBJ2-1, with D uncertain. This CDR3 comprises 12 residues. V was shortened by 5 bases and J by 9 bases, with 11 bases between the two germline ends. Per germline, CDR1 SGHAT and CDR2 FQNNGV. The CDR3 sequence: CASSLPAGEQFF. DNA of the CDR3: TGTGCCAGCAGCCTTCCCGCCGGTGAGCAGTTCTTC.

J is TRBJ1-2 and V is TRBV6-5; D remains ambiguous. The CDR3 extends over 14 amino acids. The V and J ends lost 2 bases and 0 bases respectively, with 7 bases between them. Germline CDR1 MNHEY, CDR2 SVGAGI. The CDR3 DNA is TGTGCCAGCAGTTACGGGCCCGCTAACTATGGCTACACCTTC. It translates to CASSYGPANYGYTF.

The chain uses TRBV11-3 and TRBJ1-3; TRBD1 matches at 7 bases. The CDR3 length is 14 residues. Germline V gives CDR1 SGHNT, CDR2 YENEEA. V trimming: 2 bases; J trimming: 5 bases; junction bases outside the gene matches: 3. The DNA for the CDR3 is TGTGCCAGCAGCTTACAGGGGGGAAGAAACACCATATATTTT. It encodes CASSLQGGRNTIYF.

This clone has only one observation. The CDR3 sequence: CASSLGLASTDTQYF. The CDR3 coding sequence is TGTGCCAGCAGCTTAGGACTAGCAAGCACAGATACGCAGTATTTT. V is TRBV7-2 and J is TRBJ2-3; 7 bases align to TRBD2. The CDR3 sequence is 15 residues long. Germline V gene data show CDR1 as SGHTA and CDR2 as FQGNSA. J was trimmed by 0 bases and V by 1 base; bases with no gene match: 1.

In DNA, the CDR3 is TGTGCCAGCAGCCTCAGGGGGTATCATAATTCACCCCTCCACTTT. As protein: CASSLRGYHNSPLHF. The J gene is TRBJ1-6, the V gene TRBV11-2; 7 nucleotides align to TRBD1. CDR1 is SGHAT and CDR2 is FQNNGV in the germline V gene. This CDR3 region has 15 residues. V was clipped by 5 bases and J by 5 bases; unmatched bases: 6.

The gene calls are TRBV29-1 and TRBJ2-2; TRBD2 is a possible D gene (7 bases). V dropped 7 bases and J dropped 1 base, with 10 bases sitting between them. Germline V lookup: CDR1 SQVTM, CDR2 ANQGSEA. The CDR3 contains 13 residues. As DNA, the CDR3 is TGCAGCGCCGGGGGGCAGAACACCGGGGAGCTGTTTTTT. This gives the protein CSAGGQNTGELFF.

The chain combines TRBV10-2 with TRBJ1-1; D not certain. V was pared by 4 bases and J by 1 base, with 10 bases between. The CDR3 extends over 14 amino acids. Per the germline V gene, CDR1 is WSHSY and CDR2 is SAAADI. The CDR3 region is CASSAPTANTEAFF. DNA for the CDR3: TGCGCCAGCAGTGCACCCACAGCGAACACTGAAGCTTTCTTT.

The genes are TRBV18 and TRBJ2-3; the D gene is possibly TRBD1 (5 bases). Germline V CDR1 and CDR2: KGHSH, LQKENI. CDR3 length: 14 amino acids. V shed 0 bases and J shed 8 bases, with 12 bases lying between them. The DNA of the CDR3 is TGTGCCAGCTCACCACCGACAGAAACCCGTACGCAGTATTTT. It codes for CASSPPTETRTQYF.

As concerns this clone: Within the sample, other DNA sequences also encode this same CDR3. The chain links TRBV3-1 (or the pseudogene TRBV3-2) to TRBJ2-3, with 12 bases lining up with TRBD2. The CDR3 totals 14 residues. J was trimmed by 6 bases and V by 4 bases; bases with no gene match: 2. The germline CDR1 and CDR2 sequences are LGHDT and YNNKEL (reference sequence). Here the CDR3 reads CASSLGLAGDTQYF. The CDR3, as DNA: TGTGCCAGCAGCCTAGGACTAGCGGGGGATACGCAGTATTTT.

The CDR3 loop is CASSLVLVSTQDTQYF. DNA of the CDR3: TGTGCCAGCAGCTTGGTCTTGGTATCGACTCAGGATACGCAGTATTTT. The chain carries TRBV5-8 and TRBJ2-3; D not certain. CDR3 length: 16 amino acids. V was shortened by 0 bases and J by 6 bases, with 17 bases between the two germline ends. CDR1 is SGHTS, CDR2 YDEGEE, per germline.

V and J are TRBV18 and TRBJ1-2, with D tentatively TRBD1 (6 bases). The germline V and J ends were trimmed by 2 bases and 2 bases, with 12 bases remaining between them. The CDR3 sequence is 15 residues long. Looked up from germline, CDR1 is KGHSH and CDR2 is LQKENI. The CDR3 loop is CASSPTQGLNYGYTF. CDR3 nucleotide sequence: TGTGCCAGCTCACCAACGCAGGGGCTCAACTATGGCTACACCTTC.

The rearrangement uses TRBV7-2 and TRBJ1-6, with TRBD1 matching over 7 bases. The V segment lost 10 bases and the J segment 8 bases; nucleotides outside the gene matches: 8. Germline values: CDR1 SGHTA, CDR2 FQGNSA. This CDR3 has 13 residues. The CDR3 spells CATQGVRDSPLHF. DNA for the CDR3: TGTGCCACCCAGGGGGTCCGGGATTCACCCCTCCACTTT.

The chain combines TRBV29-1 with TRBJ2-1; TRBD2 aligns across 10 bases. The CDR3 extends over 15 amino acids. CDR1 is SQVTM and CDR2 is ANQGSEA in the germline V gene. The junction had 9 bases not matched to a gene; V was cut back by 1 base and J by 9 bases. In DNA, the CDR3 is TGCAGCGTTGAAGGGCCAGCGGGGGGGCACAGTGAGCAGTTCTTC. It encodes CSVEGPAGGHSEQFF.

Only a few counts were recorded for this clone. The chain uses TRBV19 and TRBJ2-2, with TRBD1 identical over 9 bases. The CDR3 has 15 amino acids. Germline V gives CDR1 LNHDA, CDR2 SQIVND (reference sequence). Trimming took 7 bases from V and 7 from J; bases not matched to a gene: 10. CDR3 sequence (DNA): TGTGCCAGTACCGAAGGACAGGGGCGGATCGGGGAGCTGTTTTTT. Translated: CASTEGQGRIGELFF. Looking up the rest from reference TRBV19 and TRBJ2-2 gives the full variable domain: DGGITQSPKYLFRKEGQNVTLSCEQNLNHDAMYWYRQDPGQGLRLIYYSQIVNDFQKGDIAEGYSVSREKKESFPLTVTSAQKNPTAFYLCASTEGQGRIGELFFGEGSRLTVL.